A selection of T cell receptor beta chains follows, all from one sample in a study of T cell changes during pregnancy in multiple sclerosis. Here immunoSEQ multiplex PCR was the method, and the copy in TCRdb shows in-frame clones only, minus some. The data show under 110,000 clones, 92% seen once. This specimen consisted of peripheral blood, obtained after pregnancy. These receptors all stem from a female donor with multiple sclerosis, enrolled in a pregnancy study. Both conserved end residues are trimmed from each CDR3. The order of the fields is V gene, J gene, CDR3 protein.

v_gene: TRBV5-1; j_gene: TRBJ2-2; CDR3aa: ASSAGTNTGELF
v_gene: TRBV7-8; j_gene: TRBJ2-7; CDR3aa: ASSPDTYEQY
v_gene: TRBV15; j_gene: TRBJ2-3; CDR3aa: ATRLLGRTDTQY
v_gene: TRBV9; j_gene: TRBJ2-1; CDR3aa: ASSVGLEAAYNEQF
v_gene: TRBV2; j_gene: TRBJ1-4; CDR3aa: ASSETTTNEKLF
v_gene: TRBV28; j_gene: TRBJ1-4; CDR3aa: ASSRRQGARGKLF
v_gene: TRBV5-1; j_gene: TRBJ2-3; CDR3aa: ASSLRVFSDTQY
v_gene: TRBV30; j_gene: TRBJ2-7; CDR3aa: AWSVSGTGEQY
v_gene: TRBV5-6; j_gene: TRBJ1-2; CDR3aa: ASSRAPRGDGYT
v_gene: TRBV30; j_gene: TRBJ2-5; CDR3aa: AWSRLAGPQETQY
v_gene: TRBV6-5; j_gene: TRBJ1-1; CDR3aa: ASSYEGAGRAF
v_gene: TRBV2; j_gene: TRBJ1-5; CDR3aa: ASSALGDRGRQPQH
v_gene: TRBV4-1; j_gene: TRBJ2-7; CDR3aa: ASSQARGYEQY
v_gene: TRBV19; j_gene: TRBJ1-5; CDR3aa: ASSRRGLGAQPQH
v_gene: TRBV6-5; j_gene: TRBJ1-1; CDR3aa: ATIRGVNTEAF
v_gene: TRBV7-7; j_gene: TRBJ2-7; CDR3aa: ASSPRQGAYEQY
v_gene: TRBV18; j_gene: TRBJ1-1; CDR3aa: ASSLETGNTEAF
v_gene: TRBV6-1; j_gene: TRBJ2-2; CDR3aa: ASSELSNTGELF
v_gene: TRBV29-1; j_gene: TRBJ1-2; CDR3aa: SVRQGDGYT
v_gene: TRBV5-4; j_gene: TRBJ1-2; CDR3aa: ASSWQPTGAYGYT
v_gene: TRBV27; j_gene: TRBJ1-6; CDR3aa: ASSYRVGSPLH
v_gene: TRBV7-3; j_gene: TRBJ2-7; CDR3aa: ASSLMPGFNEQY
v_gene: TRBV7-3; j_gene: TRBJ2-3; CDR3aa: ASSPSGTSGIDTQY
v_gene: TRBV7-2; j_gene: TRBJ2-5; CDR3aa: ASSGVGPGETQY
v_gene: TRBV7-2; j_gene: TRBJ2-3; CDR3aa: ASSLAAGSQY
v_gene: TRBV7-2; j_gene: TRBJ1-2; CDR3aa: ASSLNRFGVGVGYT
v_gene: TRBV7-3; j_gene: TRBJ2-3; CDR3aa: ASSLTPSTGKDTQY
v_gene: TRBV28; j_gene: TRBJ2-6; CDR3aa: ASSTGSSGANVLT
v_gene: TRBV19; j_gene: TRBJ1-6; CDR3aa: ASKGQGVSPLH
v_gene: TRBV7-9; j_gene: TRBJ1-3; CDR3aa: ASSRDIFSGNTIY
v_gene: TRBV6-5; j_gene: TRBJ1-3; CDR3aa: ASRRESGNTIY
v_gene: TRBV29-1; j_gene: TRBJ2-2; CDR3aa: SALPGTGELF
v_gene: TRBV6-6; j_gene: TRBJ1-5; CDR3aa: ASSSGRGRDQPQH
v_gene: TRBV5-1; j_gene: TRBJ2-3; CDR3aa: ASSLGRGATLTQY
v_gene: TRBV9; j_gene: TRBJ1-1; CDR3aa: ASSTRAVEGTEAF
v_gene: TRBV9; j_gene: TRBJ1-2; CDR3aa: ASSSPGQTSYGYT
v_gene: TRBV27; j_gene: TRBJ2-7; CDR3aa: ASRVGGGDEQY
v_gene: TRBV5-6; j_gene: TRBJ1-1; CDR3aa: ASSLVYSEAF